A selection of T cell receptor beta chains follows, all from one sample in a study of technical replicates of blood from a few donors. The data were produced by immunoSEQ multiplex PCR, yet TCRdb's version contains in-frame clones alone and is incomplete. This repertoire shows approximately 77,000 clones, 85% to 95% found once; its top ten account for about 0.4%. Sequenced material: T cells isolated from PBMCs. The receptor source for this set is a human donor in good health. CDR3s include the opening cysteine and the closing phenylalanine or tryptophan. The order of the fields is D gene, J gene, V gene, clone size, CDR3 protein, CDR3 DNA. D genes are given only for firm matches. Rows give clone size only sometimes, using once, few, many, or a class for an expanded clone.

NA | TRBJ1-1 | TRBV28 | NA | CASRGGGDTEAFF | TGTGCCAGCAGGGGGGGTGGGGACACTGAAGCTTTCTTT
NA | TRBJ1-2 | TRBV18 | NA | CASTSSGYANYGYTF | TGTGCCAGCACTAGCTCAGGCTACGCTAACTATGGCTACACCTTC
TRBD2 | TRBJ2-1 | TRBV19 | NA | CASAERDYYNEQFF | TGTGCCAGCGCCGAGAGGGACTACTACAATGAGCAGTTCTTC
TRBD1 | TRBJ2-7 | TRBV28 | once | CASRTGNYEQYF | TGTGCCAGCAGGACAGGGAACTACGAGCAGTACTTC
NA | TRBJ1-1 | TRBV27 | NA | CASVKLTEAFF | TGTGCCAGCGTAAAACTTACTGAAGCTTTCTTT
NA | TRBJ1-3 | TRBV6-1 | NA | CARGQSLSGNTIYF | TGTGCCAGAGGACAGTCGCTCTCTGGAAACACCATATATTTT
TRBD2 | TRBJ2-3 | TRBV6-4 | NA | CASSSSGIPDTQYF | TGTGCCAGCAGTTCCAGCGGGATACCAGATACGCAGTATTTT
NA | TRBJ2-1 | TRBV27 | NA | CASSRVYNEQFF | TGTGCCAGTAGCCGGGTATACAATGAGCAGTTCTTC
NA | TRBJ1-1 | TRBV9 | NA | CASSPGGALAFF | TGTGCCAGCAGCCCTGGTGGGGCTCTTGCTTTCTTT
NA | TRBJ1-1 | TRBV4-1 | NA | CASSQYKGAGTEAFF | TGCGCCAGCAGCCAATACAAAGGGGCTGGGACTGAAGCTTTCTTT
TRBD2 | TRBJ2-3 | TRBV7-9 | NA | CASSLFSGGRALDTQYF | TGTGCCAGCAGCTTATTTTCCGGCGGGAGGGCCCTAGATACGCAGTATTTT
TRBD2 | TRBJ2-7 | TRBV4-2 | NA | CASSKGEALAGGAYEQYF | TGTGCCAGCAGCAAAGGAGAGGCATTAGCGGGAGGGGCCTACGAGCAGTACTTC
NA | TRBJ2-1 | TRBV28 | NA | CASSLFGGAKANEQFF | TGTGCCAGCAGTTTATTTGGGGGGGCCAAGGCCAATGAGCAGTTCTTC
TRBD1 | TRBJ1-5 | TRBV19 | NA | CASSRVGDRSNQPQHF | TGTGCCAGTAGTAGGGTCGGGGACAGGTCTAATCAGCCCCAGCATTTT
NA | TRBJ2-2 | TRBV7-3 | NA | CASSLAGTIYTGELFF | TGTGCCAGCAGCTTAGCCGGGACAATCTACACCGGGGAGCTGTTTTTT
TRBD1 | TRBJ1-5 | TRBV6-6 | few | CASSLDRETQPQHF | TGTGCCAGCAGTTTGGACAGGGAAACGCAGCCCCAGCATTTT
TRBD1 | TRBJ2-2 | TRBV7-9 | NA | CASTGGTGELFF | TGTGCCAGTACAGGGGGTACCGGGGAGCTGTTTTTT
NA | TRBJ1-4 | TRBV7-9 | NA | CASSPLGATNEKLFF | TGTGCCAGCAGCCCGCTAGGGGCAACTAATGAAAAACTGTTTTTT
NA | TRBJ2-2 | TRBV5-1 | NA | CASSLTGTNTGELFF | TGCGCCAGCAGCTTGACGGGAACGAACACCGGGGAGCTGTTTTTT
TRBD2 | TRBJ2-3 | TRBV19 | NA | CASSIVGLGTDTQYF | TGTGCCAGTAGTATAGTTGGACTAGGCACAGATACGCAGTATTTT
NA | TRBJ2-2 | TRBV6-5 | NA | CASSYSSAGELFF | TGTGCCAGCAGTTACTCGTCAGCCGGGGAGCTGTTTTTT
NA | TRBJ2-1 | TRBV7-3 | once | CASSPVLSGSGEQFF | TGTGCCAGCAGCCCCGTGTTGAGCGGCTCTGGTGAGCAGTTCTTC
TRBD1 | TRBJ1-2 | TRBV11-1 | NA | CASSLGTGSGYTF | TGTGCCAGCAGCTTAGGGACAGGGTCCGGCTACACCTTC
TRBD2 | TRBJ2-3 | TRBV7-3 | NA | CASSQNSGSTDTQYF | TGTGCCAGCAGCCAAAATAGCGGGAGCACAGATACGCAGTATTTT
TRBD1 | TRBJ1-1 | TRBV4-1 | NA | CASSPGRGRGTEAFF | TGCGCCAGCAGCCCAGGCAGGGGGCGAGGCACTGAAGCTTTCTTT
NA | TRBJ2-2 | TRBV7-2 | few | CASSKRAGELFF | TGTGCCAGCAGCAAGAGGGCCGGGGAGCTGTTTTTT
NA | TRBJ1-1 | TRBV10-3 | NA | CAIKDAGHMNTEAFF | TGTGCCATTAAAGATGCGGGCCATATGAACACTGAAGCTTTCTTT
NA | TRBJ1-1 | TRBV19 | NA | CASSASGSGTEAFF | TGTGCCAGTAGTGCGTCGGGGTCGGGCACTGAAGCTTTCTTT
NA | TRBJ2-7 | TRBV7-9 | NA | CASSLPSYEQYF | TGTGCCAGCAGCTTACCTTCCTACGAGCAGTACTTC
NA | TRBJ2-1 | TRBV6-6 | NA | CASSHEGRDFF | TGTGCCAGCAGCCACGAGGGGCGGGATTTCTTC
NA | TRBJ2-2 | TRBV27 | NA | CASSSWRSGSHGELFF | TGTGCCAGCAGTTCCTGGAGGAGCGGGTCCCACGGGGAGCTGTTTTTT
TRBD2 | TRBJ2-1 | TRBV9 | NA | CASSPRPGLAGAGEQFF | TGTGCCAGCAGCCCGCGACCGGGACTAGCGGGAGCTGGTGAGCAGTTCTTC
NA | TRBJ2-3 | TRBV6-6 | NA | CASSYLVHTDTQYF | TGTGCCAGCAGTTACTTAGTTCACACAGATACGCAGTATTTT
TRBD1 | TRBJ2-7 | TRBV27 | NA | CASSPTGTGHYEQYF | TGTGCCAGCAGTCCCACCGGGACAGGACACTACGAGCAGTACTTC
TRBD2 | TRBJ2-1 | TRBV7-8 | NA | CASSPSGIDEQFF | TGTGCCAGCAGCCCCAGCGGGATAGATGAGCAGTTCTTC
TRBD1 | TRBJ2-7 | TRBV4-3 | NA | CASSRWMGQGAYEQYF | TGCGCCAGCAGCCGCTGGATGGGACAGGGGGCCTACGAGCAGTACTTC
NA | TRBJ1-4 | TRBV7-2 | NA | CASSRERGVAEKLFF | TGTGCCAGCAGCCGTGAGCGGGGGGTGGCTGAAAAACTGTTTTTT
TRBD2 | TRBJ2-1 | TRBV7-9 | NA | CASSFAGGSYNEQFF | TGTGCCAGCAGCTTTGCGGGGGGCTCCTACAATGAGCAGTTCTTC
TRBD1 | TRBJ1-1 | TRBV10-1 | NA | CASSLGKQGATEAFF | TGCGCCAGCAGCCTTGGAAAACAGGGGGCGACTGAAGCTTTCTTT
TRBD1 | TRBJ2-3 | TRBV9 | NA | CASSVTGGEDTQYF | TGTGCCAGCAGCGTGACAGGGGGGGAAGATACGCAGTATTTT
NA | TRBJ1-5 | TRBV27 | NA | CASSLGAGERNQPQHF | TGTGCCAGCAGTCTAGGGGCAGGGGAGCGCAATCAGCCCCAGCATTTT
TRBD1 | TRBJ1-5 | TRBV30 | NA | CAWSETGDQPQHF | TGTGCCTGGAGTGAGACAGGGGATCAGCCCCAGCATTTT
TRBD1 | TRBJ1-2 | TRBV29-1 | NA | CSVEEPRRGGSGYTF | TGCAGCGTTGAAGAACCGCGGAGAGGGGGCTCTGGCTACACCTTC
TRBD1 | TRBJ1-2 | TRBV19 | NA | CASSRDRDAYGYTF | TGTGCCAGTAGTAGGGACAGGGACGCTTATGGCTACACCTTC
NA | TRBJ2-7 | TRBV13 | NA | CASSLGWDNSYEQYF | TGTGCCAGCAGCTTAGGCTGGGACAACTCCTACGAGCAGTACTTC
TRBD2 | TRBJ2-5 | TRBV2 | NA | CASKKERGGQFSGETQYF | TGTGCCAGCAAGAAGGAGCGGGGCGGACAATTCTCGGGGGAGACCCAGTACTTC
NA | TRBJ2-7 | TRBV14 | NA | CASSQGVSYEQYF | TGTGCCAGCAGCCAAGGCGTAAGCTACGAGCAGTACTTC
NA | TRBJ2-1 | TRBV4-3 | NA | CASSQDPYSYNEQFF | TGCGCCAGCAGCCAAGACCCGTACTCCTACAATGAGCAGTTCTTC
NA | TRBJ1-1 | TRBV4-3 | NA | CASSHRNTEAFF | TGCGCCAGCAGCCATAGAAACACTGAAGCTTTCTTT
NA | TRBJ1-2 | TRBV7-9 | NA | CASSLEGSGYTF | TGTGCCAGCAGCTTAGAAGGGAGTGGCTACACCTTC
TRBD1 | TRBJ1-1 | TRBV19 | NA | CASRLGQGNTEAFF | TGTGCCAGTAGACTCGGACAGGGGAACACTGAAGCTTTCTTT
TRBD1 | TRBJ2-7 | TRBV5-5 | NA | CASSLAWDRAHYEQYF | TGTGCCAGCAGCTTGGCCTGGGACAGGGCCCACTACGAGCAGTACTTC
NA | TRBJ1-1 | TRBV6-6 | NA | CASSKNTEAFF | TGTGCCAGCAGCAAGAACACTGAAGCTTTCTTT
TRBD1 | TRBJ1-1 | TRBV7-9 | few | CASSLGPRGRNTEAFF | TGTGCCAGCAGCTTAGGGCCAAGGGGGCGGAACACTGAAGCTTTCTTT
TRBD1 | TRBJ2-2 | TRBV7-3 | once | CASSLRAGGPNTGELFF | TGTGCCAGCAGCTTAAGGGCAGGGGGCCCTAACACCGGGGAGCTGTTTTTT
NA | TRBJ2-1 | TRBV7-6 | NA | CASSLDRNYNEQFF | TGTGCCAGCAGCCTTGACAGGAACTACAATGAGCAGTTCTTC
NA | TRBJ2-7 | TRBV11-2 | once | CASSLVGSGYEQYF | TGTGCCAGCAGCTTAGTCGGTAGCGGATACGAGCAGTACTTC
NA | TRBJ2-7 | TRBV27 | NA | CASSFSRDSIYEQYF | TGTGCCAGCAGTTTTTCCCGGGACTCGATCTACGAGCAGTACTTC
NA | TRBJ1-1 | TRBV19 | NA | CATTWGVSEAFF | TGTGCCACTACCTGGGGGGTTTCTGAAGCTTTCTTT